A single sample gave rise to the 18 T cell receptor beta chains below, sequenced in a study of blood T cell repertoires in COVID-19. TCRdb's copy holds only in-frame clones and misses some; the assay was immunoSEQ multiplex PCR. The sample lists around 250,000 clones; approximately 89% were seen once. Sequenced: PBMCs or T cells enriched from blood (not recorded which). The receptors were gathered from a woman aged 40 to 50 who had been exposed to COVID-19.

The chain is built from TRBV30 and TRBJ2-3; TRBD2 matches 8 bases. Per germline, CDR1 GTSNPN and CDR2 SVGIG (reference sequence). V lost 1 base and J lost 5; bases outside the gene matches: 5. The CDR3 length is 14 residues. As DNA, the CDR3 is TGTGCCTGGAGTGCACTAGCGGAGGGAGATACGCAGTATTTT. It yields the protein CAWSALAEGDTQYF.

Points on this clone: Its ends do not fully match the called genes, so a read error is possible. The chain couples TRBV5-1 to TRBJ1-2; TRBD1 matches at 8 bases. Per the germline V gene, CDR1 is SGHRS and CDR2 is YFSETQ. This CDR3 comprises 13 residues. The CDR3 loop reads CASSLDRVNGYTF. The CDR3 DNA is TGTGCCAGCAGCTTGGACAGGGTTAACGGCTACACCTTC.

The chain uses TRBV2 and TRBJ1-2; D ambiguous. Germline V gene sequence: CDR1 SNHLY, CDR2 FYNNEI. V dropped 7 bases and J dropped 0 bases, with 12 bases sitting between them. The CDR3 runs 14 residues. The CDR3 protein is CASKDLRSNYGYTF. CDR3 nucleotides: TGTGCCAGCAAAGATCTGCGATCTAACTATGGCTACACCTTC.

This chain connects TRBV5-6 to TRBJ1-4; no clear D gene. In germline, CDR1 is SGHDT, CDR2 YYEEEE. V was pared by 6 bases and J by 2 bases, with 11 bases between. The CDR3 runs to 14 residues. CDR3 in DNA: TGTGCCAGCACCTTTGGGGAGACTAATGAAAAACTGTTTTTT. Its translation: CASTFGETNEKLFF.

The genes are TRBV9 and TRBJ2-7; 10 bases are shared with TRBD1. The germline CDR1 and CDR2 sequences are SGDLS and YYNGEE. Trimming took 6 bases from V and 2 from J; bases not matched to a gene: 2. The CDR3 totals 13 residues. The CDR3 sequence: CASKGQGTYEQYF. CDR3 DNA: TGTGCCAGCAAGGGACAGGGGACCTACGAGCAGTACTTC.

This clone has a single count. The rearrangement uses TRBV5-4 and TRBJ1-3, with D possibly TRBD1 on 6 matching bases. This CDR3 is built from 15 residues. Germline V gives CDR1 SGHNT, CDR2 YYREEE (reference sequence). Trimming stripped 0 bases from V and 4 bases from J, with 11 bases between. DNA for the CDR3: TGTGCCAGCAGCTTGGACACAGGGAGAGGAAACACCATATATTTT. Its translation is CASSLDTGRGNTIYF.

The V gene is TRBV28, the J gene TRBJ1-3; 10 positions agree with TRBD1. The V and J ends lost 0 bases and 7 bases, in that order; junction bases with no gene match: 6. Germline V gene sequence: CDR1 MDHEN, CDR2 SYDVKM. The CDR3 length is 16 residues. CDR3 nucleotide sequence: TGTGCCAGCAGTTTATGGGGGACAGGGGAGGGGAACACCATATATTTT. Its translation is CASSLWGTGEGNTIYF. Together with reference TRBV28 and TRBJ1-3, the CDR3 gives the full variable domain: DVKVTQSSRYLVKRTGEKVFLECVQDMDHENMFWYRQDPGLGLRLIYFSYDVKMKEKGDIPEGYSVSREKKERFSLILESASTNQTSMYLCASSLWGTGEGNTIYFGEGSWLTVV.

This rearrangement joins TRBV9 to TRBJ2-3, with TRBD2 matching over 9 bases. The CDR3 spans 17 residues. In germline, CDR1 is SGDLS, CDR2 YYNGEE. J gave up 5 bases and V 0 bases, and 10 bases lay outside the gene matches. In DNA, the CDR3 is TGTGCCAGCAGCGTAGGATTAGCGGGGGCCCCAGGAGATACGCAGTATTTT. This translates into CASSVGLAGAPGDTQYF.

CDR3 coding DNA: TGTGCCAGCAGCCGGGGCGCTTCGGGCTATTCACCCCTCCACTTT. Translation gives CASSRGASGYSPLHF. The chain joins TRBV6-2 or TRBV6-3 to TRBJ1-6; D is perhaps TRBD1 (5 bases). Germline V gives CDR1 MNHEY, CDR2 SVGEGT. The CDR3 length is 15 residues. With 6 bases removed from V and 8 bases from J, the gap between germline ends came to 17 bases.

The chain links TRBV7-9 to TRBJ2-5; TRBD1 agrees at 7 bases. Unmatched junction bases numbered 13, after V lost 4 bases and J lost 5 bases. The CDR3 consists of 16 residues. CDR1 and CDR2 (germline): SEHNR, FQNEAQ (reference sequence). In DNA form, the CDR3 reads TGTGCCAGCAGCTCTAACAGGGGACCGGTCCGGGAGACCCAGTACTTC. Protein product: CASSSNRGPVRETQYF. Drawing the rest from reference TRBV7-9 and TRBJ2-5, the complete variable domain is DTGVSQNPRHKITKRGQNVTFRCDPISEHNRLYWYRQTLGQGPEFLTYFQNEAQLEKSRLLSDRFSAERPKGSFSTLEIQRTEQGDSAMYLCASSSNRGPVRETQYFGPGTRLLVL.

This clone came up once. A read error may produce the germline difference seen at one junction end. The rearrangement uses TRBV5-1 and TRBJ2-1; 8 bases match TRBD2. CDR1 is SGHRS, CDR2 YFSETQ, per germline. This CDR3 contains 14 residues. CDR3 region: CASTSGSPVNEQFF. For the CDR3, the DNA is TGTGCCAGCACAAGCGGGAGTCCGGTCAATGAGCAGTTCTTC.

The chain combines TRBV7-9 with TRBJ1-2; no definite D call. V dropped 3 bases and J dropped 0 bases, with 5 bases sitting between them. Germline loops: CDR1 SEHNR, CDR2 FQNEAQ (reference sequence). The CDR3 runs 13 residues. CDR3 loop: CASSFTTNYGYTF. As DNA, the CDR3 is TGTGCCAGCAGCTTCACAACTAACTATGGCTACACCTTC.

This chain uses TRBV5-4 with TRBJ2-2; D is unresolved. The CDR3 has 12 residues. Trimming removed 4 bases at V and 8 bases at J, with 9 bases between. Germline assignment: CDR1 SGHNT and CDR2 YYREEE (reference sequence). CDR3 sequence reads: CASSEISGELFF. CDR3 nucleotide sequence: TGTGCCAGCAGCGAGATATCGGGGGAGCTGTTTTTT.

This rearrangement joins TRBV4-3 to TRBJ2-1; perhaps TRBD1 as D (5 bases). V was clipped by 0 bases and J by 6 bases, with 15 bases between them. Germline CDR1 LGHNA, CDR2 YSLEER. The CDR3 runs to 16 residues. The CDR3 bases are TGCGCCAGCAGCCAAGAGGGTTGGGCAGGGATCAATGAGCAGTTCTTC. Residues: CASSQEGWAGINEQFF.

The chain couples TRBV6-5 to TRBJ2-4; D call uncertain. This CDR3 spans 15 amino acids. Per the germline V gene, CDR1 is MNHEY and CDR2 is SVGAGI. Deletions cut 0 bases from V and 1 base from J, with 7 bases between. CDR3: CASSYSTGAKNIQYF. DNA for the CDR3: TGTGCCAGCAGTTACTCTACCGGGGCCAAAAACATTCAGTACTTC.

This clone has only one observation. V gene TRBV7-8 combines with J gene TRBJ1-5; tentatively, D is TRBD1 (5 bases). CDR3 size: 16 residues. The germline V gene has CDR1 SGHVS and CDR2 FQNEAQ. The V end lost 2 bases, the J end lost 0 bases, and 11 bases lay between the germline ends. CDR3 loop: CASSLNPGYSNQPQHF. CDR3 DNA: TGTGCCAGCAGCTTAAATCCAGGGTATAGCAATCAGCCCCAGCATTTT.

Details on this clone: The junction differs from germline at one of its ends, possibly a read error. J is TRBJ2-2 and V is TRBV5-1; TRBD1 agrees at 7 bases. Germline V CDR1 and CDR2: SGHRS, YFSETQ. The CDR3 runs to 15 residues. CDR3 coding DNA: TGTGCCAGCAGCGGAACAGGGGTTACGGCCGGGGAGCTGTTTTTT. Residues: CASSGTGVTAGELFF.

The chain is built from TRBV5-1 and TRBJ2-5; D possibly corresponds to TRBD1 (6 bases). The CDR3 runs 14 residues. Trimming left V 1 base short and J 5 bases short, with 12 bases between. Germline-derived CDR1 and CDR2 are SGHRS and YFSETQ. The CDR3 sequence: CASSLWGPGETQYF. The CDR3 nucleotides read TGCGCCAGCAGCTTGTGGGGGCCCGGGGAGACCCAGTACTTC.